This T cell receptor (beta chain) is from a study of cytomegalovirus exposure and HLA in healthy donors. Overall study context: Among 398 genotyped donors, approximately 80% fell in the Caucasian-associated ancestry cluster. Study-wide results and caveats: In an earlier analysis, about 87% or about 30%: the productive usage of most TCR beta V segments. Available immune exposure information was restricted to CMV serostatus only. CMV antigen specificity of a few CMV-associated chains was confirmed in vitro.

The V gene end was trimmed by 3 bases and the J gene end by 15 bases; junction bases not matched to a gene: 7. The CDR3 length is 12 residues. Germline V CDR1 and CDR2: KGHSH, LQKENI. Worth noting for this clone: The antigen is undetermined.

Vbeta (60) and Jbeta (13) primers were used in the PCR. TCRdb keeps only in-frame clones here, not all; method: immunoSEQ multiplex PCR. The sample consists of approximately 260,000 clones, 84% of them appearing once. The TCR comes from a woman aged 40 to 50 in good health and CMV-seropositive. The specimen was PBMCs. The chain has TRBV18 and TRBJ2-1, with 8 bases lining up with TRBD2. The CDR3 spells CASSPRAGEVFF. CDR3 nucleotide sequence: TGTGCCAGCTCACCCCGAGCGGGAGAGGTGTTCTTC.